This T cell receptor beta chain was identified during a study of shared clonotypes between healthy human individuals. Study-level results: Incomplete sequencing of sorted subsets was indicated by rarefaction despite large depth.

Worth noting for this clone: No antigen is known for it.

Running of the assay took place at deep level. Here immunoSEQ multiplex PCR was the method, and the copy in TCRdb shows in-frame clones only, minus some. The sample lists about 2,200,000 clones; 85% to 95% were seen once. J gave up 3 bases and V 5 bases, and 6 bases lay outside the gene matches. From germline, CDR1 is SGHTA and CDR2 FQGTGA. There are 15 residues in the CDR3. In the naive CD8 group, cells lacked CD45RO and were positively selected for CCR7, so terminally differentiated effector memory CD45RA+ cells were left out. V and J are TRBV7-3 and TRBJ2-3; 9 bases are shared with TRBD2. Sequencing used naive CD8+ T cells from PBMCs. The sequence derives from a man younger than 35 in good health. Some clones in this sample may be carry-over from other donors' samples. CDR3 sequence (DNA): TGTGCCAGCAGCCCGACGGGACTAGCAACAGATACGCAGTATTTT. It is translated as CASSPTGLATDTQYF.